The entry below describes one T cell receptor beta chain. This specimen comes from a study of blood T cell repertoires in COVID-19. Clones were read by immunoSEQ multiplex PCR, and TCRdb kept only the in-frame ones, dropping some. Among fewer than 300,000 clones listed, roughly 84% were seen once. The length of the CDR3 is 11 residues. Germline assignment: CDR1 SGHDT and CDR2 YYEEEE. V was trimmed by 4 bases and J by 7 bases, leaving 8 bases between them. The gene calls are TRBV5-6 and TRBJ1-1; the D gene is possibly TRBD1 (5 bases). Sequencing was carried out using peripheral blood. The receptor was derived from a woman aged 18-29 years with acute or convalescent COVID-19. The CDR3 coding sequence is TGTGCCAGCAGCAGGGGAAATGAAGCTTTCTTT. It is translated as CASSRGNEAFF.